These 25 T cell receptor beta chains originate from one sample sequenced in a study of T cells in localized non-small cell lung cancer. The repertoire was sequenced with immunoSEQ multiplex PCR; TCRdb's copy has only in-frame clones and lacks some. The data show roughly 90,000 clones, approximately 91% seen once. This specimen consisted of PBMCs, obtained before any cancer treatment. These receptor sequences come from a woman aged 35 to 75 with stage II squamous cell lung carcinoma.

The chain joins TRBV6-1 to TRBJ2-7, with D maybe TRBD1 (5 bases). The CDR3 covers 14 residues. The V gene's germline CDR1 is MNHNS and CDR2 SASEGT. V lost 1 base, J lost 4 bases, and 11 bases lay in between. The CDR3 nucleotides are TGTGCCAGCAGTGAAGAAGGGGTGAAATACGAGCAGTACTTC. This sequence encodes CASSEEGVKYEQYF.

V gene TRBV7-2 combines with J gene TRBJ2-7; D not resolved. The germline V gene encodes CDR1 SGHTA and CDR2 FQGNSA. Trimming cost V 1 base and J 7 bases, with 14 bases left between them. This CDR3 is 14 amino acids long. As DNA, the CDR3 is TGTGCCAGCAGCTTAGTTGTCGACATGAAGGAGCAGTACTTC. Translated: CASSLVVDMKEQYF.

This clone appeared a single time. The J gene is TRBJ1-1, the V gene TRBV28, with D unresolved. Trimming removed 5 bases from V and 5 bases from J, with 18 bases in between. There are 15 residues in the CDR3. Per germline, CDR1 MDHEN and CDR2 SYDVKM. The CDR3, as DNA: TGTGCCAGCAGTCTCCCTGGTGTCCTTGGGACTGAAGCTTTCTTT. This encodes CASSLPGVLGTEAFF. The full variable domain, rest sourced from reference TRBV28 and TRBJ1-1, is DVKVTQSSRYLVKRTGEKVFLECVQDMDHENMFWYRQDPGLGLRLIYFSYDVKMKEKGDIPEGYSVSREKKERFSLILESASTNQTSMYLCASSLPGVLGTEAFFGQGTRLTVV.

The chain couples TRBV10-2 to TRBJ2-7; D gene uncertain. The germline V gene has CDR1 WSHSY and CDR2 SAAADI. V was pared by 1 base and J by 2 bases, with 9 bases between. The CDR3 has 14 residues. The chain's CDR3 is CASSEWAETYEQYF. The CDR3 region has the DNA TGCGCCAGCAGTGAGTGGGCCGAAACCTACGAGCAGTACTTC.

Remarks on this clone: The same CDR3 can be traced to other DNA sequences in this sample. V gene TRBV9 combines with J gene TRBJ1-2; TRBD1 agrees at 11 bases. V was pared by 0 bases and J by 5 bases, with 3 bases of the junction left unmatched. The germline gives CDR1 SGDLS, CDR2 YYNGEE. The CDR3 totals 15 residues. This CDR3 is CASSVGGTGGYGYTF. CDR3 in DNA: TGTGCCAGCAGCGTAGGAGGGACAGGGGGGTATGGCTACACCTTC.

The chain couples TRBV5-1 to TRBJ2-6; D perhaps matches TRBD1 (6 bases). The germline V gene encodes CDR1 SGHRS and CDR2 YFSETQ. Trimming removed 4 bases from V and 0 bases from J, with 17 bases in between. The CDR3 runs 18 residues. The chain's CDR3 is CASSLPAWTASGANVLTF. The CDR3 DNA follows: TGCGCCAGCAGCCTACCCGCCTGGACAGCCTCTGGGGCCAACGTCCTGACTTTC.

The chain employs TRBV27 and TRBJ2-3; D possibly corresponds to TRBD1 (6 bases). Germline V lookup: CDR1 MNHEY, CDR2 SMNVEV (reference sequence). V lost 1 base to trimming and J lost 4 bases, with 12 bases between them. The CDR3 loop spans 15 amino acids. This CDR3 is CASSLWAGVADTQYF. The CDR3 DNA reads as TGTGCCAGCAGTTTATGGGCAGGGGTCGCAGATACGCAGTATTTT.

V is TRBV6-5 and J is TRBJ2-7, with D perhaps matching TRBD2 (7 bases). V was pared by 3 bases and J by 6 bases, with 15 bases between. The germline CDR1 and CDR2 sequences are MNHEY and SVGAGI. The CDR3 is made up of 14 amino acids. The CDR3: CASSYKGGPREQYF. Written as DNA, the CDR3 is TGTGCCAGCAGTTATAAGGGGGGGCCCCGCGAGCAGTACTTC.

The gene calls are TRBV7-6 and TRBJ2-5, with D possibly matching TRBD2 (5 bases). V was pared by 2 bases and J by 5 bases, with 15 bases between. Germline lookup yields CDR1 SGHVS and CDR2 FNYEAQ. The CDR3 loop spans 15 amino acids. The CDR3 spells CASSLKAGQLETQYF. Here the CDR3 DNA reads TGTGCCAGCAGCTTAAAGGCGGGCCAGCTTGAGACCCAGTACTTC.

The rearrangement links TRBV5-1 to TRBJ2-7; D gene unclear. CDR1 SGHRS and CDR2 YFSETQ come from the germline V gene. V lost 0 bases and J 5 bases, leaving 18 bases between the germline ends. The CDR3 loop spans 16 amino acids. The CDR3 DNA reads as TGCGCCAGCAGCTTGGATCCGATCTCCAACCTCAACGAGCAGTACTTC. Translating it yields CASSLDPISNLNEQYF. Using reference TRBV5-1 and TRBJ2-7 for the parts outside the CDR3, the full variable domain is KAGVTQTPRYLIKTRGQQVTLSCSPISGHRSVSWYQQTPGQGLQFLFEYFSETQRNKGNFPGRFSGRQFSNSRSEMNVSTLELGDSALYLCASSLDPISNLNEQYFGPGTRLTVT.

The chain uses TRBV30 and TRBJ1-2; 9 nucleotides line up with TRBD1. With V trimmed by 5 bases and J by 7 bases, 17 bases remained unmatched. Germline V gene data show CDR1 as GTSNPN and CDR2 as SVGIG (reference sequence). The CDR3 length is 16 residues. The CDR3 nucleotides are TGTGCCTGGGCGGATCCGGGACAGGGAGTAAAAGGTGGCTACACCTTC. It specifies CAWADPGQGVKGGYTF. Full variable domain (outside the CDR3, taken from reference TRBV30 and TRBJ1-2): SQTIHQWPATLVQPVGSPLSLECTVEGTSNPNLYWYRQAAGRGLQLLFYSVGIGQISSEVPQNLSASRPQDRQFILSSKKLLLSDSGFYLCAWADPGQGVKGGYTFGSGTRLTVV.

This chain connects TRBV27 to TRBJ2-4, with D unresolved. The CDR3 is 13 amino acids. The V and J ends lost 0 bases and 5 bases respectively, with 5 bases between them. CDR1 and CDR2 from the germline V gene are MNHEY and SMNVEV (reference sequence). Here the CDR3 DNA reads TGTGCCAGCAGTTTATCCGCGGAAAACATTCAGTACTTC. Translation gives CASSLSAENIQYF.

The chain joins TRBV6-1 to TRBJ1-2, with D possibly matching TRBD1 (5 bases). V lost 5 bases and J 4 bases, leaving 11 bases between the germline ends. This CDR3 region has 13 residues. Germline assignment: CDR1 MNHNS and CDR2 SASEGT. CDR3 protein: CASSPDRIYGYTF. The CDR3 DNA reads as TGTGCCAGCAGTCCTGACAGAATCTATGGCTACACCTTC.

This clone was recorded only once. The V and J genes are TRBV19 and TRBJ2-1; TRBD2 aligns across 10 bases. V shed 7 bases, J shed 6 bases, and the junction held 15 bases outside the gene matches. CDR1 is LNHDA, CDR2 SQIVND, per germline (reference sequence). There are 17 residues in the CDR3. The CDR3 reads CASNGRASGSVSNEQFF. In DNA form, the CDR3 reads TGTGCCAGTAACGGAAGGGCTAGCGGGAGTGTAAGCAATGAGCAGTTCTTC.

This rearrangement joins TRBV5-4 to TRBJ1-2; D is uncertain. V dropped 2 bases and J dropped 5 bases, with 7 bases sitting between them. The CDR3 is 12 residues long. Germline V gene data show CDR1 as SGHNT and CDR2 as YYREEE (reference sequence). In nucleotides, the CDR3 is TGTGCCAGCAGCTTTCCAACTTATGGCTACACCTTC. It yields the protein CASSFPTYGYTF.

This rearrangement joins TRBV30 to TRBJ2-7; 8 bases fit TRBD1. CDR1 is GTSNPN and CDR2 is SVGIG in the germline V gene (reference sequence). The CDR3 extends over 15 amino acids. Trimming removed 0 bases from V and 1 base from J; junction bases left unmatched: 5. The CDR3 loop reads CAWSVGRGQSYEQYF. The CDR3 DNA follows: TGTGCCTGGAGTGTAGGCAGGGGGCAATCCTACGAGCAGTACTTC. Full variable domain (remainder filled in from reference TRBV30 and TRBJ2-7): SQTIHQWPATLVQPVGSPLSLECTVEGTSNPNLYWYRQAAGRGLQLLFYSVGIGQISSEVPQNLSASRPQDRQFILSSKKLLLSDSGFYLCAWSVGRGQSYEQYFGPGTRLTVT.

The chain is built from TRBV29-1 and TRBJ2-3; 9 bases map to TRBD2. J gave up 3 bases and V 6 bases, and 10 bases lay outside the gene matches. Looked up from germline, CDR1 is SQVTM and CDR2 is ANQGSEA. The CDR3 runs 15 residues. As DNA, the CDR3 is TGCAGCGTGGGGGCTAGCGGGATGATTACAGATACGCAGTATTTT. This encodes CSVGASGMITDTQYF.

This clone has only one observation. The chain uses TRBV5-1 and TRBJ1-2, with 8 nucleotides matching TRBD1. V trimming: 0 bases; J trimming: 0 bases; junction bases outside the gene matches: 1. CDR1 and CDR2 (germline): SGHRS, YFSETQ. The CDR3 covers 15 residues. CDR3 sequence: CASSLGGQANYGYTF. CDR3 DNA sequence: TGCGCCAGCAGCTTGGGGGGACAGGCTAACTATGGCTACACCTTC. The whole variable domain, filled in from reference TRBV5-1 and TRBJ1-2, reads KAGVTQTPRYLIKTRGQQVTLSCSPISGHRSVSWYQQTPGQGLQFLFEYFSETQRNKGNFPGRFSGRQFSNSRSEMNVSTLELGDSALYLCASSLGGQANYGYTFGSGTRLTVV.

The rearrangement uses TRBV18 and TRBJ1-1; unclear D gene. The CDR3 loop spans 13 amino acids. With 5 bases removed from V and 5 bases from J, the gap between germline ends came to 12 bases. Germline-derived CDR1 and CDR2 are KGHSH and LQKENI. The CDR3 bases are TGTGCCAGCTCAAGCGGGTTTGGGACTGAAGCTTTCTTT. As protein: CASSSGFGTEAFF. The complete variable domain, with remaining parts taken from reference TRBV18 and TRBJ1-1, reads NAGVMQNPRHLVRRRGQEARLRCSPMKGHSHVYWYRQLPEEGLKFMVYLQKENIIDESGMPKERFSAEFPKEGPSILRIQQVVRGDSAAYFCASSSGFGTEAFFGQGTRLTVV.

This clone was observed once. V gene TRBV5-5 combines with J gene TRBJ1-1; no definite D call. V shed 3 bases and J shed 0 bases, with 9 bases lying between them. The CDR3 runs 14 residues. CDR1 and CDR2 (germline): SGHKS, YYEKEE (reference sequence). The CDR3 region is CASSYEELNTEAFF. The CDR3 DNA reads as TGTGCCAGCAGCTATGAGGAGTTGAACACTGAAGCTTTCTTT.

CDR3 protein: CASSRRLAGVQETQYF. The CDR3 bases are TGTGCCAGCAGCCGACGACTAGCGGGGGTCCAAGAGACCCAGTACTTC. The chain uses TRBV7-9 and TRBJ2-5, with TRBD2 matching over 12 bases. The CDR3 covers 16 residues. The germline V gene has CDR1 SEHNR and CDR2 FQNEAQ (reference sequence). V was pared by 5 bases and J by 1 base, with 5 bases of the junction left unmatched.

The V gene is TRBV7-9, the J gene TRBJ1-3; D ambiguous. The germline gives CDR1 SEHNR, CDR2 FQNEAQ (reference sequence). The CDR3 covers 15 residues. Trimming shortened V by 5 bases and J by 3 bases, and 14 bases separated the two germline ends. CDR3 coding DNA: TGTGCCAGCAGCCCTACCACGGGGTATGGAAACACCATATATTTT. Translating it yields CASSPTTGYGNTIYF. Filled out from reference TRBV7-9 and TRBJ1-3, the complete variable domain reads DTGVSQNPRHKITKRGQNVTFRCDPISEHNRLYWYRQTLGQGPEFLTYFQNEAQLEKSRLLSDRFSAERPKGSFSTLEIQRTEQGDSAMYLCASSPTTGYGNTIYFGEGSWLTVV.

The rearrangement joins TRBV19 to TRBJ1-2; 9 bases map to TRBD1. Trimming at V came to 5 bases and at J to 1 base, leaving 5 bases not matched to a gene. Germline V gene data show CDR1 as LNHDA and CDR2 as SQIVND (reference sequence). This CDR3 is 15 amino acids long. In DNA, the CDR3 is TGTGCCAGTAGTGGACAGGGGACACTTAACTATGGCTACACCTTC. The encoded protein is CASSGQGTLNYGYTF.

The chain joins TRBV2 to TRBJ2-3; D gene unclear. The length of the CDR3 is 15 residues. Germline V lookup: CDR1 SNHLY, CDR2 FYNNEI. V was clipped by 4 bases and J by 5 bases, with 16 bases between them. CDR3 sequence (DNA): TGTGCCAGCAGTGGGGCTAGACGTCCCGAAGATACGCAGTATTTT. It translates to CASSGARRPEDTQYF. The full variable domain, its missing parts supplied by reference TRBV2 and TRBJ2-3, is EPEVTQTPSHQVTQMGQEVILRCVPISNHLYFYWYRQILGQKVEFLVSFYNNEISEKSEIFDDQFSVERPDGSNFTLKIRSTKLEDSAMYFCASSGARRPEDTQYFGPGTRLTVL.

This chain's CDR3 is CASSTPRQGYNSPLHF. The DNA of the CDR3 is TGTGCCAGTAGTACCCCTCGACAGGGGTATAATTCACCCCTCCACTTT. This sequence joins TRBV19 and TRBJ1-6, with TRBD1 matching 8 bases. In germline, CDR1 is LNHDA, CDR2 SQIVND (reference sequence). CDR3 length: 16 amino acids. J gave up 4 bases and V 4 bases, and 6 bases lay outside the gene matches.